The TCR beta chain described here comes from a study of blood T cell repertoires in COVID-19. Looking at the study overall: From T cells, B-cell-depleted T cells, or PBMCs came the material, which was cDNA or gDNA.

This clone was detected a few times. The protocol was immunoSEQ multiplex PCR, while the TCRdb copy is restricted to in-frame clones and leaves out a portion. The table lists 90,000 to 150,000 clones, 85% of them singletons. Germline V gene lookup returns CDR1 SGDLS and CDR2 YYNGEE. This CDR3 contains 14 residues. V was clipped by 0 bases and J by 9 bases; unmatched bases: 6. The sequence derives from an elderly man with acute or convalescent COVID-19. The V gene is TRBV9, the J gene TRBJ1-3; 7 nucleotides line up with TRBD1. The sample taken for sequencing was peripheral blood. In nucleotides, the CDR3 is TGTGCCAGCAGCGTAGAGGGGGCTGAAGGCACCATATATTTT. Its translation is CASSVEGAEGTIYF.